The 17 T cell receptor beta chains reported below all come from one sample, sequenced in a study of graft-versus-host responses after intestinal transplantation. Their recognized antigens are unknown. Using immunoSEQ multiplex PCR, the repertoire was profiled, and TCRdb retains in-frame clones only, with some absent. The sample lists roughly 73,000 clones, around 87% occurring once. Here the sequenced sample was unstimulated CD8+ T cells sorted from spleen or lymph node cells, taken before transplant. The receptor source for this set is a human donor who was the organ donor for an intestinal transplant.

The J gene is TRBJ2-7, the V gene TRBV28; 11 bases line up with TRBD2. Germline values: CDR1 MDHEN, CDR2 SYDVKM. This CDR3 contains 14 residues. The junction had 4 bases not matched to a gene; V was cut back by 3 bases and J by 6 bases. The CDR3: CASSFLLAGGEQYF. The CDR3 bases are TGTGCCAGCAGTTTTCTCCTAGCGGGGGGCGAGCAGTACTTC.

This rearrangement joins TRBV5-6 to TRBJ1-1; D is unclear. V was pared by 0 bases and J by 4 bases, with 4 bases between. Germline values: CDR1 SGHDT, CDR2 YYEEEE. The CDR3 extends over 12 amino acids. The CDR3 loop reads CASSLGVTEAFF. The CDR3, as DNA: TGTGCCAGCAGCTTGGGGGTCACTGAAGCTTTCTTT. Complete variable domain (other parts from reference TRBV5-6 and TRBJ1-1): DAGVTQSPTHLIKTRGQQVTLRCSPKSGHDTVSWYQQALGQGPQFIFQYYEEEERQRGNFPDRFSGHQFPNYSSELNVNALLLGDSALYLCASSLGVTEAFFGQGTRLTVV.

A single count supports this clone. This rearrangement joins TRBV11-2 to TRBJ2-5; D may be TRBD1 (5 bases). Trimming removed 2 bases from V and 5 bases from J, with 18 bases in between. Germline lookup yields CDR1 SGHAT and CDR2 FQNNGV. The CDR3 sequence is 16 residues long. CDR3 bases: TGTGCCAGCAGCTTAAAGGGGTTCGCCCGTGAGGAGACCCAGTACTTC. Translation: CASSLKGFAREETQYF.

This chain uses TRBV5-6 with TRBJ1-2, with TRBD1 matching 8 bases. CDR3 size: 15 residues. Germline loops: CDR1 SGHDT, CDR2 YYEEEE. Here the CDR3 reads CAAGQGAVDLYGYTF. Here the CDR3 DNA reads TGTGCGGCAGGGCAGGGGGCCGTCGACCTCTATGGCTACACCTTC.

The V call is TRBV27, the J call TRBJ1-1; D not resolved. Germline V gene lookup returns CDR1 MNHEY and CDR2 SMNVEV (reference sequence). V was pared by 6 bases and J by 3 bases, with 11 bases between. There are 13 residues in the CDR3. CDR3 nucleotides: TGTGCCAGCAGCATCACAATTTACACTGAAGCTTTCTTT. Its protein product is CASSITIYTEAFF.

This chain connects TRBV18 to TRBJ1-4, with D perhaps matching TRBD1 (6 bases). Germline CDR1 and CDR2: KGHSH and LQKENI. The CDR3 extends over 14 amino acids. Trimming pared 3 bases from V and 5 bases from J, leaving 10 bases between. The CDR3 DNA follows: TGTGCCAGCTCACCGGACAGCCTAAATGAAAAACTGTTTTTT. Encoded protein: CASSPDSLNEKLFF. Full variable domain (remainder filled in from reference TRBV18 and TRBJ1-4): NAGVMQNPRHLVRRRGQEARLRCSPMKGHSHVYWYRQLPEEGLKFMVYLQKENIIDESGMPKERFSAEFPKEGPSILRIQQVVRGDSAAYFCASSPDSLNEKLFFGSGTQLSVL.

This clone was seen once. V is TRBV4-1 and J is TRBJ2-7; 13 bases fit TRBD2. Looked up from germline, CDR1 is MGHRA and CDR2 is YSYEKL. The CDR3 covers 14 residues. The V segment lost 4 bases and the J segment 6 bases; nucleotides outside the gene matches: 3. CDR3 region: CASSPTSGGFEQYF. The CDR3 DNA sequence: TGCGCCAGCAGCCCGACTAGCGGGGGGTTCGAGCAGTACTTC.

V is TRBV9 and J is TRBJ2-1; D possibly corresponds to TRBD2 (7 bases). Germline loops: CDR1 SGDLS, CDR2 YYNGEE. The V gene lost 7 bases and the J gene lost 2 bases, with 13 bases spanning the gap. CDR3 size: 14 residues. The CDR3 protein is CASGRGGPYNEQFF. The CDR3 region has the DNA TGTGCCAGCGGGAGGGGGGGGCCCTACAATGAGCAGTTCTTC.

The chain carries TRBV11-2 and TRBJ1-2; 10 positions agree with TRBD1. Per the germline V gene, CDR1 is SGHAT and CDR2 is FQNNGV. Losses at the gene ends were 4 bases for V and 5 bases for J; bases not matched to a gene: 4. The CDR3 is made up of 14 amino acids. Here the CDR3 reads CASSWDRGGYGYTF. CDR3 sequence (DNA): TGTGCCAGCAGCTGGGACAGGGGAGGTTATGGCTACACCTTC.

As concerns this clone: An end of the junction does not agree with germline; a read error may underlie this. The chain employs TRBV11-1 and TRBJ2-3; tentative D call: TRBD1 (5 bases). Germline CDR1 is SGHAT and CDR2 is FQDESV (reference sequence). The CDR3 consists of 11 residues. The CDR3 sequence is CASSLTETQYF. DNA for the CDR3: TGTGCCAGCAGCTTGACAGAGACGCAGTATTTT.

This clone appeared a single time. This chain links TRBV9 with TRBJ2-1; maybe TRBD1 (6 bases). Germline CDR1 and CDR2: SGDLS and YYNGEE. The CDR3 consists of 16 residues. Trimming pared 3 bases from V and 2 bases from J, leaving 15 bases between. For the CDR3, the DNA is TGTGCCAGCAGCGCACAACAGGGTGGAACCTACAATGAGCAGTTCTTC. It translates to CASSAQQGGTYNEQFF.

CDR3 sequence: CAWSVGLAGINEQFF. The CDR3 coding sequence is TGTGCCTGGAGTGTCGGACTAGCGGGGATAAATGAGCAGTTCTTC. This rearrangement joins TRBV30 to TRBJ2-1; TRBD2 agrees at 12 bases. The ends lost 0 bases at V and 7 bases at J; junction bases unmatched: 4. Looked up from germline, CDR1 is GTSNPN and CDR2 is SVGIG (reference sequence). The CDR3 consists of 15 residues.

In this sample, this clone turned up once. The genes are TRBV6-1 and TRBJ2-7; the D is unclear. Germline assignment: CDR1 MNHNS and CDR2 SASEGT. V was pared by 3 bases and J by 3 bases, with 12 bases between. The CDR3 covers 14 residues. CDR3 in amino acids: CASSDGQADYEQYF. CDR3 in DNA: TGTGCCAGCAGTGATGGGCAGGCGGACTACGAGCAGTACTTC.

This chain joins TRBV30 and TRBJ1-3; 7 bases map to TRBD1. CDR1 GTSNPN and CDR2 SVGIG come from the germline V gene (reference sequence). The V and J ends lost 0 bases and 0 bases, in that order; junction bases with no gene match: 8. This CDR3 region has 17 residues. The CDR3 is CAWSVPQGTLSGNTIYF. As DNA, the CDR3 is TGTGCCTGGAGTGTCCCACAGGGGACCCTCTCTGGAAACACCATATATTTT.

The chain carries TRBV2 and TRBJ1-2, with 9 nucleotides matching TRBD1. Germline V CDR1 and CDR2: SNHLY, FYNNEI. This CDR3 comprises 17 residues. V trimming: 4 bases; J trimming: 0 bases; junction bases outside the gene matches: 9. CDR3 region: CASSATGTGLPNYGYTF. CDR3 nucleotide sequence: TGTGCCAGCAGTGCTACCGGGACAGGGCTCCCTAACTATGGCTACACCTTC.

This chain joins TRBV15 and TRBJ2-5, with unresolved D. Per the germline V gene, CDR1 is LNHNV and CDR2 is YYDKDF (reference sequence). Between the trimmed V and J ends, which lost 1 base and 0 bases, there was a span of 6 bases. This CDR3 contains 14 residues. The CDR3 loop is CATSRVAYQETQYF. The CDR3 nucleotides are TGTGCCACCAGCAGAGTCGCGTACCAAGAGACCCAGTACTTC.

V and J are TRBV19 and TRBJ1-1; D call uncertain. V lost 7 bases, J lost 0 bases, and 15 bases lay in between. Germline lookup yields CDR1 LNHDA and CDR2 SQIVND (reference sequence). The CDR3 loop spans 15 amino acids. Written as DNA, the CDR3 is TGTGCCAGTATCTCCGAGAGCACCATGAACACTGAAGCTTTCTTT. Translation gives CASISESTMNTEAFF. Supplemented by reference TRBV19 and TRBJ1-1, the full variable domain reads DGGITQSPKYLFRKEGQNVTLSCEQNLNHDAMYWYRQDPGQGLRLIYYSQIVNDFQKGDIAEGYSVSREKKESFPLTVTSAQKNPTAFYLCASISESTMNTEAFFGQGTRLTVV.